A selection of T cell receptor beta chains follows, all from one sample in a study of identical twins. In TCRdb, the 5' RACE reads were re-called with MiXCR into one record per CDR3 protein. This table holds about 210,000 distinct CDR3 sequences, roughly 10% found once. The sample was memory (CD45RO+) T cells sorted from blood. These receptors were obtained from a woman aged 18 to 35 in good health. The CDR3 runs from the conserved cysteine through the conserved F or W. Each record gives: CDR3 DNA, CDR3 protein, J gene, clone size, V gene, D gene. The D gene is left open where the match is weak. Size values are once, few and many counts, or a class for expanded clones, and some rows have none.

CDR3nt: TGCGCCAGCAGCTGGAAAAGGACAGGGACCTACAATGAGCAGTTCTTC; CDR3aa: CASSWKRTGTYNEQFF; j_gene: TRBJ2-1; abundance: .; v_gene: TRBV5-1; d_gene: TRBD1
CDR3nt: TGCGCCAGCAGCCGACAGGGGGTGGGTGAGCAGTTCTTC; CDR3aa: CASSRQGVGEQFF; j_gene: TRBJ2-1; abundance: few; v_gene: TRBV4-3; d_gene: TRBD1
CDR3nt: TGCGCCAGCAGCTGGCAGGGGGCGAACACCGGGGAGCTGTTTTTT; CDR3aa: CASSWQGANTGELFF; j_gene: TRBJ2-2; abundance: many; v_gene: TRBV5-1; d_gene: TRBD1
CDR3nt: TGCAGTGCTAGCCTTCCGGGTTCAGCGTCACCCCTCCACTTT; CDR3aa: CSASLPGSASPLHF; j_gene: TRBJ1-6; abundance: medium-sized; v_gene: TRBV20-1; d_gene: .
CDR3nt: TGTGCCAGCAGCCTCGGACAGACCCTAAACACAGATACGCAGTATTTT; CDR3aa: CASSLGQTLNTDTQYF; j_gene: TRBJ2-3; abundance: .; v_gene: TRBV9; d_gene: .
CDR3nt: TGCAGTGCTCCCAACAGGGTGGCTGGAAACACCATATATTTT; CDR3aa: CSAPNRVAGNTIYF; j_gene: TRBJ1-3; abundance: many; v_gene: TRBV20-1; d_gene: .
CDR3nt: TGTGCCAGCCAAGGACAGTATAGCAATCAGCCCCAGCATTTT; CDR3aa: CASQGQYSNQPQHF; j_gene: TRBJ1-5; abundance: many; v_gene: TRBV12-3/TRBV12-4; d_gene: .
CDR3nt: TGCGCCAGCAGAACCGGGGACATATTGGAGCAGTACTTC; CDR3aa: CASRTGDILEQYF; j_gene: TRBJ2-7; abundance: few; v_gene: TRBV10-2; d_gene: .
CDR3nt: TGCGCCAGCAGCGTCGACCGAAACATTCAGTACTTC; CDR3aa: CASSVDRNIQYF; j_gene: TRBJ2-4; abundance: .; v_gene: TRBV5-1; d_gene: .
CDR3nt: TGTGCCAGCAGTCCGACCGACGCCGGATGGGTCAATGAGCAGTTCTTC; CDR3aa: CASSPTDAGWVNEQFF; j_gene: TRBJ2-1; abundance: .; v_gene: TRBV27; d_gene: .
CDR3nt: TGTGCCAGCAGTTTAAACCCTAGCGATACATACGAGCAGTACTTC; CDR3aa: CASSLNPSDTYEQYF; j_gene: TRBJ2-7; abundance: many; v_gene: TRBV27; d_gene: .
CDR3nt: TGTGCCAGCAGCAGGAATGATGAGCAGTTCTTC; CDR3aa: CASSRNDEQFF; j_gene: TRBJ2-1; abundance: many; v_gene: TRBV7-2; d_gene: .
CDR3nt: TGTGCCAGCAGCGTAGAGGGAGGGGATACGCAGTATTTT; CDR3aa: CASSVEGGDTQYF; j_gene: TRBJ2-3; abundance: few; v_gene: TRBV9; d_gene: TRBD2
CDR3nt: TGCGCCAGCAGTTCCCAAGGGGGGGATAGCACTGAAGCTTTCTTT; CDR3aa: CASSSQGGDSTEAFF; j_gene: TRBJ1-1; abundance: few; v_gene: TRBV5-1; d_gene: .
CDR3nt: TGCGCCAGCAGCTTGGGTACCCGAAACACCATATATTTT; CDR3aa: CASSLGTRNTIYF; j_gene: TRBJ1-3; abundance: many; v_gene: TRBV5-1; d_gene: .
CDR3nt: TGTGCCAGCAGTGATTCACAGGGGATCGGAGAGACCCAGTACTTC; CDR3aa: CASSDSQGIGETQYF; j_gene: TRBJ2-5; abundance: few; v_gene: TRBV6-1; d_gene: TRBD1
CDR3nt: TGTGCCAGCAGTCCGACTAGCGGGTTAATTGTAGTCGGGGAGCTGTTTTTT; CDR3aa: CASSPTSGLIVVGELFF; j_gene: TRBJ2-2; abundance: .; v_gene: TRBV6-1; d_gene: TRBD2
CDR3nt: TGCGCCAGCAGTGACGGGAGGGCCACAGATACGCAGTATTTT; CDR3aa: CASSDGRATDTQYF; j_gene: TRBJ2-3; abundance: many; v_gene: TRBV10-1; d_gene: TRBD2
CDR3nt: TGTGCCAGCAGATCCGAGACCGGGGAGCTGTTTTTT; CDR3aa: CASRSETGELFF; j_gene: TRBJ2-2; abundance: .; v_gene: TRBV11-3; d_gene: .
CDR3nt: TGCAGCGTTCTCGGCAGGGGGACCTCTGGGGCTTTCTTT; CDR3aa: CSVLGRGTSGAFF; j_gene: TRBJ1-1; abundance: many; v_gene: TRBV29-1; d_gene: TRBD1
CDR3nt: TGTGCCAGCTCACCACCTGGGGAGACAGAGACCCAGTACTTC; CDR3aa: CASSPPGETETQYF; j_gene: TRBJ2-5; abundance: .; v_gene: TRBV18; d_gene: .
CDR3nt: TGTGCCAGCAGAGCACAGGGAATTAACGAGCAGTACTTC; CDR3aa: CASRAQGINEQYF; j_gene: TRBJ2-7; abundance: .; v_gene: TRBV12-3/TRBV12-4; d_gene: .
CDR3nt: TGTGCCATCAGTGTCCAGAAGTCGCACGAGCAGTACTTC; CDR3aa: CAISVQKSHEQYF; j_gene: TRBJ2-7; abundance: .; v_gene: TRBV10-3; d_gene: .
CDR3nt: TGCAGCGTTGAAGATGGGTCGACCCAGTACTTC; CDR3aa: CSVEDGSTQYF; j_gene: TRBJ2-5; abundance: many; v_gene: TRBV29-1; d_gene: .
CDR3nt: TGTGCCAGCAGCGTAGGAGGGACCCATGGCTACACCTTC; CDR3aa: CASSVGGTHGYTF; j_gene: TRBJ1-2; abundance: few; v_gene: TRBV9; d_gene: .
CDR3nt: TGTGCCAGCAGCAAACCTCGGGACTACTACAATGAGCAGTTCTTC; CDR3aa: CASSKPRDYYNEQFF; j_gene: TRBJ2-1; abundance: few; v_gene: TRBV6-2/TRBV6-3; d_gene: TRBD2
CDR3nt: TGTGCCATCCGGGGGGGTGGTGATGGCTACACCTTC; CDR3aa: CAIRGGGDGYTF; j_gene: TRBJ1-2; abundance: .; v_gene: TRBV10-3; d_gene: .
CDR3nt: TGTGCCAGCAGTTCCCCGGGGGGGGGGTGGTACAATGAGCAGTTCTTC; CDR3aa: CASSSPGGGWYNEQFF; j_gene: TRBJ2-1; abundance: many; v_gene: TRBV27; d_gene: TRBD2
CDR3nt: TGTGCCAGCTTGGGACAGGGGGTCTACGAGCAGTACTTC; CDR3aa: CASLGQGVYEQYF; j_gene: TRBJ2-7; abundance: .; v_gene: TRBV28; d_gene: TRBD1
CDR3nt: TGTGCCAGCAGCCAAGGAACCGAGGGTAGGAGCTACACCTTC; CDR3aa: CASSQGTEGRSYTF; j_gene: TRBJ1-2; abundance: many; v_gene: TRBV3-1; d_gene: .
CDR3nt: TGTGCCACCACTCCGGGACTAGAACCTAGCACAGATACGCAGTATTTT; CDR3aa: CATTPGLEPSTDTQYF; j_gene: TRBJ2-3; abundance: .; v_gene: TRBV15; d_gene: TRBD2
CDR3nt: TGTGCCAGCAGGCAGGACCCCCTCGGGTCCTACGAGCAGTACTTC; CDR3aa: CASRQDPLGSYEQYF; j_gene: TRBJ2-7; abundance: .; v_gene: TRBV2; d_gene: .
CDR3nt: TGTGCCAGCAGCTTATCGGGCAGGGGGCTTTCCGGGGAGCTGTTTTTT; CDR3aa: CASSLSGRGLSGELFF; j_gene: TRBJ2-2; abundance: few; v_gene: TRBV7-2; d_gene: TRBD1
CDR3nt: TGTGCCAGCAGTCTGCGGGCTTCGGTGGAGACCCAGTACTTC; CDR3aa: CASSLRASVETQYF; j_gene: TRBJ2-5; abundance: .; v_gene: TRBV2; d_gene: .
CDR3nt: TGTGCCAGCAGCCAGGCGGGAACCCCAACGGAGACCCAGTACTTC; CDR3aa: CASSQAGTPTETQYF; j_gene: TRBJ2-5; abundance: many; v_gene: TRBV28; d_gene: .
CDR3nt: TGTGCCAGCGGACGTGGAAGGCCCCACGAGCAGTACTTC; CDR3aa: CASGRGRPHEQYF; j_gene: TRBJ2-7; abundance: many; v_gene: TRBV7-9; d_gene: .
CDR3nt: TGTGCCAGCAGTAAGCTAGCGGGAGCCCTCCTTTTT; CDR3aa: CASSKLAGALLF; j_gene: TRBJ2-3; abundance: .; v_gene: TRBV6-5; d_gene: TRBD2
CDR3nt: TGTGCCAGCAGCCAAGGGAATATATTGGCAGATACGCAGTATTTT; CDR3aa: CASSQGNILADTQYF; j_gene: TRBJ2-3; abundance: few; v_gene: TRBV4-2; d_gene: .
CDR3nt: TGTGCCAGCAGTCCCTCAGACGACAGGGGATTCTCCTACGAGCAGTACTTC; CDR3aa: CASSPSDDRGFSYEQYF; j_gene: TRBJ2-7; abundance: few; v_gene: TRBV6-1; d_gene: TRBD1
CDR3nt: TGTGCCAGCAGCGGCTTAGGGGGAAGTGAGCAGTTCTTC; CDR3aa: CASSGLGGSEQFF; j_gene: TRBJ2-1; abundance: many; v_gene: TRBV5-6; d_gene: .
CDR3nt: TGTGCCAGCAGCCAAGGGAGCATTAATGGCTACACCTTC; CDR3aa: CASSQGSINGYTF; j_gene: TRBJ1-2; abundance: .; v_gene: TRBV14; d_gene: .
CDR3nt: TGCGCCAGCAGCTTGGGTGGCGAAAATGAAAAACTGTTTTTT; CDR3aa: CASSLGGENEKLFF; j_gene: TRBJ1-4; abundance: .; v_gene: TRBV5-1; d_gene: .
CDR3nt: TGCAGTGCTAGAGATTCGGGGGTGGCGGTGAACACTGAAGCTTTCTTT; CDR3aa: CSARDSGVAVNTEAFF; j_gene: TRBJ1-1; abundance: .; v_gene: TRBV20-1; d_gene: .
CDR3nt: TGTGCCAGCAGCGTAGGGCCAGCAACTAATGAAAAACTGTTTTTT; CDR3aa: CASSVGPATNEKLFF; j_gene: TRBJ1-4; abundance: .; v_gene: TRBV9; d_gene: .
CDR3nt: TGTGCCAGCAGTCAAAATGGAAGGGGCACTGAAGCTTTCTTT; CDR3aa: CASSQNGRGTEAFF; j_gene: TRBJ1-1; abundance: many; v_gene: TRBV12-3/TRBV12-4; d_gene: .
CDR3nt: TGCAGCGCCGTCGCGGGCACTGAAGCTTTCTTT; CDR3aa: CSAVAGTEAFF; j_gene: TRBJ1-1; abundance: many; v_gene: TRBV29-1; d_gene: .
CDR3nt: TGTGCCAGCAGCCTAGGGGGGAGAGTTAACGGGGAGCTGTTTTTT; CDR3aa: CASSLGGRVNGELFF; j_gene: TRBJ2-2; abundance: .; v_gene: TRBV7-2; d_gene: .
CDR3nt: TGCGCCAGCAATGGGAACAGCCAAGAGACCCAGTACTTC; CDR3aa: CASNGNSQETQYF; j_gene: TRBJ2-5; abundance: .; v_gene: TRBV10-2; d_gene: .
CDR3nt: TGTGCCAGTAGTTCGGGGGTTATGAACACTGAAGCTTTCTTT; CDR3aa: CASSSGVMNTEAFF; j_gene: TRBJ1-1; abundance: many; v_gene: TRBV3-1; d_gene: .